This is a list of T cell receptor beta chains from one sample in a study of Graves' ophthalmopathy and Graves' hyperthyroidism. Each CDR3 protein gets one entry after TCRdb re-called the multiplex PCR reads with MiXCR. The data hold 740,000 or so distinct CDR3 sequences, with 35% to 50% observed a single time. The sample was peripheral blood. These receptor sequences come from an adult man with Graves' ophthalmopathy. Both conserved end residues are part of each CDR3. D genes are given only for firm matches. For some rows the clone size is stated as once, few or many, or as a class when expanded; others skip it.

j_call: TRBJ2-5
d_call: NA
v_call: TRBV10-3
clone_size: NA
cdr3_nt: TGTGCCATCAGCTCAGCCAGGGATGGGGGTAATGGAGAGACCCAGTACTTC
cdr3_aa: CAISSARDGGNGETQYF

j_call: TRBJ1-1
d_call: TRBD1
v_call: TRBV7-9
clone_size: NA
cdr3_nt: TGTGCCAGCAGCCAAGGGACAGGGGGATCTAAAGCTTTCTTT
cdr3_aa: CASSQGTGGSKAFF

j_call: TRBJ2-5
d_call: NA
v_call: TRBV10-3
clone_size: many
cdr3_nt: TGTGCCATCAGTGAGTCGAACGCAGCAAACCAAGAGACCCAGTACTTC
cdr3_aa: CAISESNAANQETQYF

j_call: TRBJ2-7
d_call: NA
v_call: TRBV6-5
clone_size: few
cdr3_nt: TGTGCCAGCAGACAACAGGGCGTCCACGAGCAGTACTTC
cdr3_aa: CASRQQGVHEQYF

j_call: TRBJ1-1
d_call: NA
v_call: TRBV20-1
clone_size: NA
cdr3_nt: TGCAGTGCCTGGTGGGGGGCCGAAGAAGCTTTCTTT
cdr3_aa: CSAWWGAEEAFF

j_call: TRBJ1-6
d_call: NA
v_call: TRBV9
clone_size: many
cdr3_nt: TGTGCCAGCCTTTATTCACCCCTCCACTTT
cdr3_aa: CASLYSPLHF

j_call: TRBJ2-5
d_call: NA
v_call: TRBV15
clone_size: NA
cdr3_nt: TGTGCCACCAGCAGCGACCCGGGGGCCCAGTACTTC
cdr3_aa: CATSSDPGAQYF

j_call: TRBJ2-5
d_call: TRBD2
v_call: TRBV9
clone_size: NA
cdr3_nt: TGTGCCAGCAGTCTGACTAGCGGGGCCCAAGAGACCCAGTACTTC
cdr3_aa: CASSLTSGAQETQYF

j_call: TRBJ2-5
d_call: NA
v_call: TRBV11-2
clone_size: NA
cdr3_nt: TGTGCCAGCAGCTTGGGGTTGCGGGGAGGTTACCAAGAGACCCAGTACTTC
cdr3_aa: CASSLGLRGGYQETQYF

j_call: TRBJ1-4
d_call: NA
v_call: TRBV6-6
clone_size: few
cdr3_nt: TGTGCCAGCAGTTACGCCCACGTCCAGGGTGGAAAACTGTTTTTT
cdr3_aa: CASSYAHVQGGKLFF

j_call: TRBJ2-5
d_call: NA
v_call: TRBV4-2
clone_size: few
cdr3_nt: TGTGCCAGCAGAACAGAGGACAGCCAGACCCAGTACTTC
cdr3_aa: CASRTEDSQTQYF

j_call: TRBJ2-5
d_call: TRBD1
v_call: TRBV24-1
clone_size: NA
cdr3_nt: TGTGCCACCAGTGACCCAGGGACAGGGGGCCCTCGGGAGACCCAGTACTTC
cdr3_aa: CATSDPGTGGPRETQYF

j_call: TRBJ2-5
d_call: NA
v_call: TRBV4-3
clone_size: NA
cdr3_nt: TGCGCCAGCAGCCAAGCTAGCGTTCAAGAGACCCAGTACTTC
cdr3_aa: CASSQASVQETQYF

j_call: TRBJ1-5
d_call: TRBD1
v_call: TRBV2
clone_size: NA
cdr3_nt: TGTGCCAGCAGCTCGCAGGGGGCGCATCAGCCCCAGCATTTT
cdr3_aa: CASSSQGAHQPQHF

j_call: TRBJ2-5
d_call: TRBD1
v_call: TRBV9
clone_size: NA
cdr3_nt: TGTGCCAGCACCGTCCCGGGACAGGGAGCCCGAGAGACCCAGTACTTC
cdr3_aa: CASTVPGQGARETQYF

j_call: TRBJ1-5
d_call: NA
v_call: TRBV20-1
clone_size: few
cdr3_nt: TGCAGTGCTAGCTCCGGGACACTTGGCAATCAGCCCCAGCATTTT
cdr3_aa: CSASSGTLGNQPQHF

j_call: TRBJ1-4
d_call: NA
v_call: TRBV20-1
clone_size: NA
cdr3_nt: TGCAGTGCTAGAGAAAGCGGGTTCCGGGGAATTGGTGAAAAACTGTTTTTT
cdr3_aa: CSARESGFRGIGEKLFF

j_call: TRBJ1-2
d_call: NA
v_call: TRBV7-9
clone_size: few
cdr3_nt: TGCGCCAGCAGCCGGGGGGGAATCAACTATGGCTACACCTTC
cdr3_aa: CASSRGGINYGYTF

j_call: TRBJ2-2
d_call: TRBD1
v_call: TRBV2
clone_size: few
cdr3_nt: TGCGCCAGCAGGGAAGGGACAGGGGTCATGAACACCGGGGAGCTGTTTTTT
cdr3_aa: CASREGTGVMNTGELFF

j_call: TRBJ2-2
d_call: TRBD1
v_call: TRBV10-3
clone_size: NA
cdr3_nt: TGTGCCACCGGACAGGGGAGTAACACCGGGGAGCTGTTTTTT
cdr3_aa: CATGQGSNTGELFF

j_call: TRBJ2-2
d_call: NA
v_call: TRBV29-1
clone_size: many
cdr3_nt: TGCAGCGTAGTCTGCGGGGAGCTGTTTTTT
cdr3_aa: CSVVCGELFF

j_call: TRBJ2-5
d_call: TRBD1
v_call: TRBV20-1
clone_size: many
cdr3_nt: TGCAGTGCGAGCAGGGGGATCGGAGAGACCCAGTACTTC
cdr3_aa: CSASRGIGETQYF

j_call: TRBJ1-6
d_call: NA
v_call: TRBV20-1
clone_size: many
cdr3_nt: TGCAGTGCTAGGGCCGGGAGTGCTTATTCACCCCTCCACTTT
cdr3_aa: CSARAGSAYSPLHF

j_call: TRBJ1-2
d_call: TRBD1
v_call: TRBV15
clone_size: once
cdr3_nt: TGTGCCACCAGCGGGGCCGACAGGGCGGACTATGGCTACACCTTC
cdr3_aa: CATSGADRADYGYTF

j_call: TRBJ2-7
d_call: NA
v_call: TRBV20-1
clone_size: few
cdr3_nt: TGCAGTGCTTCCCGGGACGCGCAATCCTACGAGCAGTACTTC
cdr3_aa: CSASRDAQSYEQYF

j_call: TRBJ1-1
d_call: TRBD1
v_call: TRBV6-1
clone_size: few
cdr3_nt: TGTGCCAGCAGTGAAGGACAGGGGTCGGAAGCTTTCTTT
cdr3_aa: CASSEGQGSEAFF

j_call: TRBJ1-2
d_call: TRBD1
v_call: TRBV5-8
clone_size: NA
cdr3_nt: TGTGCCAGCAGCTTGGTCCTCGGGACAGCTAACTATGGCTACACCTTC
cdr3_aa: CASSLVLGTANYGYTF

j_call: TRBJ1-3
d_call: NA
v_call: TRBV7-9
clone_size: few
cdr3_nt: TGTGCCAGCAGCCCTGAGGCCCCGAATTTGGTCTCTGGAAACACCATATATTTT
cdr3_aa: CASSPEAPNLVSGNTIYF

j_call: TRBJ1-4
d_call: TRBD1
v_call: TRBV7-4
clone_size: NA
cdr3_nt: TGTGCCAGCAGCCAACAGGGGGCTTGGGCGACTAATGAAAAACTGTTTTTT
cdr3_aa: CASSQQGAWATNEKLFF

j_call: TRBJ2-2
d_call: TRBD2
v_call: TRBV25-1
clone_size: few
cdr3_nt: TGTGCCAGCAGCCGCTGGACTAGCGGGAGCGGGGAGCTGTTTTTT
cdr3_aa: CASSRWTSGSGELFF

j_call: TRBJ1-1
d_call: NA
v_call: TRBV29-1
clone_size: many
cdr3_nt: TGCAGCGTTGAAGTGGCAGGGGCCACTGAAGCTTTCTTT
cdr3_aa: CSVEVAGATEAFF

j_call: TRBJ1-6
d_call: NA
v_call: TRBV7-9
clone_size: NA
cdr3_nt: TGTGCCAACAGCCCCAGACAGGAGATAGATTCACCCCTCCACTTT
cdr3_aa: CANSPRQEIDSPLHF

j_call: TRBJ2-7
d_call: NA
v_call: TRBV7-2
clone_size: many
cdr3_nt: TGTGCCAGCAGCTTAGCGGGAGTCTCCCACGAGCAGTACTTC
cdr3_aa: CASSLAGVSHEQYF